This T cell receptor beta chain was recorded in a study of cytomegalovirus exposure and HLA in healthy donors. Study conclusions and caveats: The classifier was said to identify cytomegalovirus status with high specificity and sensitivity.

This clone was counted once. Antigen: not known. The germline V gene encodes CDR1 GTSNPN and CDR2 SVGIG (reference sequence). The CDR3 extends over 13 amino acids. V lost 1 base to trimming and J lost 2 bases, with 7 bases between them. TCRdb's table, derived via immunoSEQ multiplex PCR, lists solely in-frame clones and lacks some. The sample lists more than 300,000 clones; roughly 89% were seen once. J is TRBJ2-3 and V is TRBV30; unclear D gene. Material for sequencing was PBMCs. The sequence came from a woman between 18 and 29 years old in good health and CMV-seronegative. CDR3 residues: CAWSESLTDTQYF. The CDR3 DNA is TGTGCCTGGAGTGAATCTCTCACAGATACGCAGTATTTT.